This TCR beta chain was profiled in a study of cytomegalovirus exposure and HLA in healthy donors. Background on the study: Some 85 million unique TCRs from HLA-typed donors were held in an early data release.

It was with 60 Vbeta and 13 Jbeta primers that the PCR ran. The protocol was immunoSEQ multiplex PCR, while the TCRdb copy is restricted to in-frame clones and leaves out a portion. The sample includes about 120,000 clones, roughly 77% of them seen just once. The V end lost 5 bases, the J end lost 0 bases, and 11 bases lay between the germline ends. Germline V CDR1 and CDR2: MNHEY, SMNVEV (reference sequence). The CDR3 length is 14 residues. This TCR was sampled from a man in his forties in good health and CMV-seronegative. The sequenced material came from PBMCs. V is TRBV27 and J is TRBJ2-7; weak D call: TRBD1 (6 bases). CDR3 in amino acids: CASSPPDSSYEQYF. The CDR3 region has the DNA TGTGCCAGCAGTCCCCCGGACAGCTCCTACGAGCAGTACTTC.